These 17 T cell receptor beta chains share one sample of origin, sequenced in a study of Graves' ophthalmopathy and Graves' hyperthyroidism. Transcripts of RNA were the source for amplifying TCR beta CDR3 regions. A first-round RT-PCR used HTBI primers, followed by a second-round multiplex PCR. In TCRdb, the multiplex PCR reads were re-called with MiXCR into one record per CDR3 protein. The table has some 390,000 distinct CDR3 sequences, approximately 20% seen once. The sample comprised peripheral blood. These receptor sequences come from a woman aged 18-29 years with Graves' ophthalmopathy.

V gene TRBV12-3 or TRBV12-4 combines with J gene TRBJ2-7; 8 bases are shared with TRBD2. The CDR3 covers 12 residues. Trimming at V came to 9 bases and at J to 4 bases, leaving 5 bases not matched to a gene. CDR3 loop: CASLGLEYEQYF. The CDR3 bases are TGTGCCAGTTTGGGACTAGAATACGAGCAGTACTTC.

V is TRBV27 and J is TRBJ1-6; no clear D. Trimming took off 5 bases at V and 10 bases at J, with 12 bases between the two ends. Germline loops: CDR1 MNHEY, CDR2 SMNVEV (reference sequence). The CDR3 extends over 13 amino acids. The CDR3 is CASSPALGSPLHF. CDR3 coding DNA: TGTGCCAGCAGTCCCGCCTTGGGCTCACCCCTCCACTTT.

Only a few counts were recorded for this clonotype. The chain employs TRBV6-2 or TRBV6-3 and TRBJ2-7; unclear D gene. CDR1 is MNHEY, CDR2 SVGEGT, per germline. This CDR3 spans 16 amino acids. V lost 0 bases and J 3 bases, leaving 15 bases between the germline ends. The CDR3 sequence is CASSYSSPEILYEQYF. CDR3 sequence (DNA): TGTGCCAGCAGTTACTCGTCGCCAGAGATTCTCTACGAGCAGTACTTC.

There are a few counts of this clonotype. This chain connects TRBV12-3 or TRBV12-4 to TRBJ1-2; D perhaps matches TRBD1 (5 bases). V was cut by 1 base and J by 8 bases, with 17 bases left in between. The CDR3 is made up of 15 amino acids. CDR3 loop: CASSLGVGDPAGYTF. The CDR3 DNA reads TGTGCCAGCAGTTTAGGGGTGGGGGACCCGGCGGGCTACACCTTC.

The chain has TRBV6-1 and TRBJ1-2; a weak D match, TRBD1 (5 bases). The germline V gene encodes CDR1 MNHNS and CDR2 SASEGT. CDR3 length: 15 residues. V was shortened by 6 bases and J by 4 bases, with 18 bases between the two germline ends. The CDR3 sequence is CASSRVGGEGYGYTF. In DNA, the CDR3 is TGTGCCAGCAGCAGGGTGGGAGGGGAAGGCTATGGCTACACCTTC.

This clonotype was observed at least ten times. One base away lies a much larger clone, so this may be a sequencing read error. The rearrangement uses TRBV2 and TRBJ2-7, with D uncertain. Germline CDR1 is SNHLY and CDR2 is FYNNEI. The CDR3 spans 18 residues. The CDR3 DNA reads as TGTGCCAGCAGTGAGTTCAACTTACCCGGGCCAAGCGACCACGAGCAGTGCTTC. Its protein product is CASSEFNLPGPSDHEQCF. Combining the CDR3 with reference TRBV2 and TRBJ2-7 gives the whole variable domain EPEVTQTPSHQVTQMGQEVILRCVPISNHLYFYWYRQILGQKVEFLVSFYNNEISEKSEIFDDQFSVERPDGSNFTLKIRSTKLEDSAMYFCASSEFNLPGPSDHEQCFGPGTRLTVT.

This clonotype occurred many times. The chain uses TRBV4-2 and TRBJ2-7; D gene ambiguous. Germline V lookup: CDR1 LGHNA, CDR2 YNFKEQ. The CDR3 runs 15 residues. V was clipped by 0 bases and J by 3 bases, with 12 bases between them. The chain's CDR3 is CASSQDRAIYYEQYF. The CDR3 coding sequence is TGTGCCAGCAGCCAAGATAGAGCGATATACTACGAGCAGTACTTC.

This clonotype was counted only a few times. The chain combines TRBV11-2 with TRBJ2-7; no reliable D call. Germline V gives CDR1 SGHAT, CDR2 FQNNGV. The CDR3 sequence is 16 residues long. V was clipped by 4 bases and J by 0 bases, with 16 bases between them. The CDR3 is CASSSPAHPSSYEQYF. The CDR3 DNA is TGTGCCAGCAGCTCTCCGGCGCATCCGAGCTCCTACGAGCAGTACTTC.

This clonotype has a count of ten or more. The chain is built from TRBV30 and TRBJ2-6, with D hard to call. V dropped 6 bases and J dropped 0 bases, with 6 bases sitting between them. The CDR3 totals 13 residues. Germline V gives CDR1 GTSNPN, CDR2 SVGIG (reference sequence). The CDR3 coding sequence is TGTGCCTGTAAACCCTCTGGGGCCAACGTCCTGACTTTC. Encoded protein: CACKPSGANVLTF.

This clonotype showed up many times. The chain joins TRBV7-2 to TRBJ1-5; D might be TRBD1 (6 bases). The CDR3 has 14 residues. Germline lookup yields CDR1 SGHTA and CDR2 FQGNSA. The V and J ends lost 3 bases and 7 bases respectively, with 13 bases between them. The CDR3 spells CASSLNRERQPQHF. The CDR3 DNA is TGTGCCAGCAGCTTGAACAGGGAGCGGCAGCCCCAGCATTTT.

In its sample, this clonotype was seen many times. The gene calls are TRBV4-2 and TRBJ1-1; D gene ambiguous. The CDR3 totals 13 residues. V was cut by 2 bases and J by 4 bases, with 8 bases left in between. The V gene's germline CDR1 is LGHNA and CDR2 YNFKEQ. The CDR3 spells CASSQRTSTEAFF. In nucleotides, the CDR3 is TGTGCCAGCAGCCAACGGACGAGCACTGAAGCTTTCTTT.

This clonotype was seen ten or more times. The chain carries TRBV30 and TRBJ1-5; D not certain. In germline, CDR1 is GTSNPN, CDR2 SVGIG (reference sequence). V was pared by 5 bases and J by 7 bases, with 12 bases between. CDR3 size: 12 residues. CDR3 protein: CAWDHSGQPQHF. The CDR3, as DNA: TGTGCCTGGGACCATTCAGGCCAGCCCCAGCATTTT.

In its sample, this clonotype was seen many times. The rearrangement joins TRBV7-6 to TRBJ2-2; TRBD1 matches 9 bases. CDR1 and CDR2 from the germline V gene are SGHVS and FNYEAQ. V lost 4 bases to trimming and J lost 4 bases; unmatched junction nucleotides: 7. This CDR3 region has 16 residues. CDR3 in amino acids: CASSSGTGSGTGELFF. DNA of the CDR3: TGTGCCAGCAGCTCTGGGACAGGGTCGGGCACCGGGGAGCTGTTTTTT. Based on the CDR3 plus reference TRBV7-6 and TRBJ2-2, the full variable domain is GAGVSQSPRYKVTKRGQDVALRCDPISGHVSLYWYRQALGQGPEFLTYFNYEAQQDKSGLPNDRFSAERPEGSISTLTIQRTEQRDSAMYRCASSSGTGSGTGELFFGEGSRLTVL.

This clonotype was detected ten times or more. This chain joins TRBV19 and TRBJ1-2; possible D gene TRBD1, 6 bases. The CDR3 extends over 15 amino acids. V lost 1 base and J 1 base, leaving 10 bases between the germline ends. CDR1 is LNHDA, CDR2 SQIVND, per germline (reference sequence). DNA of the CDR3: TGTGCCAGTAGTATAGCGTGGACAGATAACTATGGCTACACCTTC. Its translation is CASSIAWTDNYGYTF.

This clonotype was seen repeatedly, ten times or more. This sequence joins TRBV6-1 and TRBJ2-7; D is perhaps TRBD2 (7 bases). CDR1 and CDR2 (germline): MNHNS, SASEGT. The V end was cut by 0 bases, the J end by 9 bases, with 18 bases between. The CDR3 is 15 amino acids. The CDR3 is CASSEAPGGAGRQYF. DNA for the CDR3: TGTGCCAGCAGTGAAGCGCCGGGGGGCGCCGGTCGGCAGTACTTC.

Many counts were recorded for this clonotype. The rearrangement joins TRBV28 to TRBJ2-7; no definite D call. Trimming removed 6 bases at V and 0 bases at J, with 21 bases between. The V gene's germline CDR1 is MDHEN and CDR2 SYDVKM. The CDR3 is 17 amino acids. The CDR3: CASSLEMVGPSSYEQYF. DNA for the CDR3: TGTGCCAGCAGCCTTGAAATGGTCGGACCGAGCTCCTACGAGCAGTACTTC.

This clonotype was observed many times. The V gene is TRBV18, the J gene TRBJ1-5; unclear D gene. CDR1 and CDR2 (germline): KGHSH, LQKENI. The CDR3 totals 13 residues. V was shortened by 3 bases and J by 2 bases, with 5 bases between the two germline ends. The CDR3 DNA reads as TGTGCCAGCTCACCGAACCGCAATCAGCCCCAGCATTTT. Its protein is CASSPNRNQPQHF.